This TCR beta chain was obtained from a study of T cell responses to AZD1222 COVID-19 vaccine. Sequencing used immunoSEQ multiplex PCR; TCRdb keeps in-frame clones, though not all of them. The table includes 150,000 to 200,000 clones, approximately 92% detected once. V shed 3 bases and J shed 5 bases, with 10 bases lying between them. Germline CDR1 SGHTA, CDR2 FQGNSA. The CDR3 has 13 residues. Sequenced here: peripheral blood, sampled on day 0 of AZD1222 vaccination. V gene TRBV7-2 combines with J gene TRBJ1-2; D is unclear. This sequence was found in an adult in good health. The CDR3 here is CASSFNTIYGYTF. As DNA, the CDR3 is TGTGCCAGCAGCTTCAACACTATTTATGGCTACACCTTC.